The 23 T cell receptor beta chains reported below all come from one sample, sequenced in a study of Ad26.COV2.S vaccination and SARS-CoV-2 variants. Regarding treatment: 15 to 20 received Ad26.COV2.S at low or high dose, single or two shots; roughly 5 received placebo; per-sample allocation not given. It was on day 63 after the first vaccine or placebo injection that samples were taken. Here immunoSEQ multiplex PCR was the method, and the copy in TCRdb shows in-frame clones only, minus some. In the table there are about 430,000 clones, 90% of which are singletons. The sample was peripheral blood, taken in a trial of Ad26.COV2.S vaccine versus placebo. The receptors shown here come from a person between 18 and 60 years old who received the Ad26.COV2.S COVID-19 vaccine or a placebo.

This clone occurred a few times. The V gene is TRBV30, the J gene TRBJ1-2; unclear D gene. Looked up from germline, CDR1 is GTSNPN and CDR2 is SVGIG (reference sequence). The CDR3 covers 8 residues. The CDR3 nucleotides are TGTCTAAGGGCAGGCTACACCTTC. Encoded protein: CLRAGYTF.

This rearrangement joins TRBV19 to TRBJ2-3, with D possibly matching TRBD1 (6 bases). The CDR3 runs to 15 residues. Germline V gene sequence: CDR1 LNHDA, CDR2 SQIVND (reference sequence). Trimming took 2 bases from V and 1 from J, leaving 10 bases between them. The CDR3 loop reads CASSIRGSGTDTQYF. As DNA, the CDR3 is TGTGCCAGTAGTATAAGGGGGAGTGGCACAGATACGCAGTATTTT.

The V and J genes are TRBV5-6 and TRBJ1-6; TRBD1 might be the D (5 bases). Germline values: CDR1 SGHDT, CDR2 YYEEEE. The length of the CDR3 is 14 residues. The V end lost 6 bases, the J end lost 8 bases, and 15 bases lay between the germline ends. CDR3 region: CASNPGRAHSPLHF. For the CDR3, the DNA is TGTGCCAGCAACCCGGGCAGGGCTCATTCACCCCTCCACTTT.

The J gene is TRBJ2-3, the V gene TRBV2; TRBD1 agrees at 8 bases. J gave up 4 bases and V 6 bases, and 6 bases lay outside the gene matches. Germline V gives CDR1 SNHLY, CDR2 FYNNEI. The CDR3 sequence is 14 residues long. The CDR3 is CASRKDRVADTQYF. The CDR3 bases are TGTGCCAGCAGAAAGGACAGGGTTGCAGATACGCAGTATTTT.

V is TRBV7-9 and J is TRBJ2-1, with TRBD2 matching over 8 bases. Per the germline V gene, CDR1 is SEHNR and CDR2 is FQNEAQ (reference sequence). V lost 2 bases to trimming and J lost 7 bases; unmatched junction nucleotides: 7. This CDR3 is built from 15 residues. The CDR3 bases are TGTGCCAGCAGCTTACGGGGTAGCGGGGATAATGAGCAGTTCTTC. Its translation is CASSLRGSGDNEQFF.

The V and J genes are TRBV24-1 and TRBJ2-2; 7 nucleotides align to TRBD1. Germline CDR1 is KGHDR and CDR2 is SFDVKD. The junction had 4 bases not matched to a gene; V was cut back by 3 bases and J by 1 base. The CDR3 runs to 16 residues. In DNA form, the CDR3 reads TGTGCCACCAGTGATGCCGGGACAGAGAACACCGGGGAGCTGTTTTTT. It translates to CATSDAGTENTGELFF.

The chain uses TRBV19 and TRBJ1-6; D possibly corresponds to TRBD1 (5 bases). The ends were cut back, 2 bases at V and 12 bases at J, with 11 bases in the middle. This CDR3 spans 13 amino acids. CDR1 is LNHDA, CDR2 SQIVND, per germline (reference sequence). The DNA for the CDR3 is TGTGCCAGTAGTATATTCGGGGACGGACCCCTCCACTTT. Its protein product is CASSIFGDGPLHF.

The chain employs TRBV2 and TRBJ1-1; D perhaps matches TRBD1 (6 bases). CDR3 length: 14 amino acids. Per the germline V gene, CDR1 is SNHLY and CDR2 is FYNNEI. V was shortened by 6 bases and J by 0 bases, with 11 bases between the two germline ends. CDR3 sequence (DNA): TGTGCCAGCAGAGTTGGACAGTTGAACACTGAAGCTTTCTTT. It encodes CASRVGQLNTEAFF.

Remarks on this clone: At one of its ends the junction is not consistent with the germline gene, which may arise from a read error. CDR3 amino acids: CASALGYNEQFF. In DNA form, the CDR3 reads TGTGCTAGTGCTTTGGGGTACAATGAGCAGTTCTTC. The rearrangement links TRBV12-5 to TRBJ2-1; D ambiguous. The CDR3 is 12 amino acids. Germline CDR1 and CDR2: LGHNT and FRNRAP.

The chain is built from TRBV5-4 and TRBJ2-2; D may be TRBD1 (5 bases). This CDR3 is 14 amino acids long. With 3 bases removed from V and 6 bases from J, the gap between germline ends came to 12 bases. CDR1 and CDR2 (germline): SGHNT, YYREEE (reference sequence). The CDR3 reads CASSSEGAAGELFF. The CDR3 nucleotides are TGTGCCAGCAGCTCGGAAGGGGCGGCCGGGGAGCTGTTTTTT.

This chain connects TRBV5-4 to TRBJ2-7; no clear D gene. Trimming shortened V by 7 bases and J by 6 bases, and 8 bases separated the two germline ends. The length of the CDR3 is 10 residues. The germline V gene encodes CDR1 SGHNT and CDR2 YYREEE (reference sequence). The CDR3 here is CASHFFEQYF. In DNA form, the CDR3 reads TGTGCCAGCCACTTTTTCGAGCAGTACTTC.

V usage is TRBV4-3 and J usage is TRBJ2-7, with D perhaps assigned TRBD1 or TRBD2 (7 bases each). Trimming shortened V by 0 bases and J by 5 bases, and 20 bases separated the two germline ends. The CDR3 contains 17 residues. The germline CDR1 and CDR2 sequences are LGHNA and YSLEER. In DNA, the CDR3 is TGCGCCAGCAGCCAAGATCACTTAGGGGGAGGGGGCCACGAGCAGTACTTC. Its protein product is CASSQDHLGGGGHEQYF.

This sequence joins TRBV6-2 or TRBV6-3 and TRBJ2-1; TRBD2 matches 7 bases. The V gene end was trimmed by 1 base and the J gene end by 0 bases; junction bases not matched to a gene: 6. Germline CDR1 MNHEY, CDR2 SVGEGT. The CDR3 length is 17 residues. The CDR3 region is CASSYWGAGISYNEQFF. In DNA, the CDR3 is TGTGCCAGCAGTTACTGGGGAGCGGGAATCTCCTACAATGAGCAGTTCTTC.

In its sample, this clone was seen once. CDR3: CASRAGTSFETQYF. The CDR3 coding sequence is TGTGCCAGCAGAGCCGGGACTAGTTTTGAGACCCAGTACTTC. The rearrangement uses TRBV6-5 and TRBJ2-5, with 8 bases aligning to TRBD2. The length of the CDR3 is 14 residues. Germline assignment: CDR1 MNHEY and CDR2 SVGAGI. Trimming at V came to 6 bases and at J to 5 bases, leaving 8 bases not matched to a gene.

V and J are TRBV7-9 and TRBJ1-4; possibly TRBD1 for D (5 bases). V dropped 1 base and J dropped 8 bases, with 11 bases sitting between them. This CDR3 region has 14 residues. Germline CDR1 reads SEHNR; CDR2 reads FQNEAQ (reference sequence). The CDR3 protein is CASSLGRGGEKLFF. CDR3 nucleotides: TGTGCCAGCAGCTTAGGTCGGGGGGGAGAAAAACTGTTTTTT.

V and J are TRBV13 and TRBJ1-2; 8 nucleotides align to TRBD1. Germline V gives CDR1 PRHDT, CDR2 FYEKMQ (reference sequence). The length of the CDR3 is 13 residues. Trimming at V came to 4 bases and at J to 8 bases, leaving 6 bases not matched to a gene. The CDR3 region is CASSSDRGRGYTF. The CDR3 coding sequence is TGTGCCAGCAGCTCTGACAGGGGACGCGGCTACACCTTC.

This chain's CDR3 is CASSLPGLNTEAFF. In DNA form, the CDR3 reads TGTGCCAGTAGTCTTCCGGGACTCAACACTGAAGCTTTCTTT. The chain links TRBV19 to TRBJ1-1, with D perhaps matching TRBD1 (5 bases). Germline V gene lookup returns CDR1 LNHDA and CDR2 SQIVND (reference sequence). The CDR3 contains 14 residues. Trimming removed 5 bases from V and 2 bases from J, with 12 bases in between.

The V call is TRBV6-2 or TRBV6-3, the J call TRBJ2-1; D remains ambiguous. Germline-derived CDR1 and CDR2 are MNHEY and SVGEGT. The CDR3 extends over 17 amino acids. Trimming removed 2 bases from V and 5 bases from J, with 19 bases in between. The CDR3 loop reads CASSYLWTSNLNNEQFF. CDR3 nucleotides: TGTGCCAGCAGTTACCTCTGGACCTCCAACCTAAACAATGAGCAGTTCTTC.

The chain combines TRBV7-6 with TRBJ1-3, with D unclear. The CDR3 totals 16 residues. V was pared by 1 base and J by 1 base, with 11 bases between. CDR1 SGHVS and CDR2 FNYEAQ come from the germline V gene. This CDR3 is CASSLGPATSGNTIYF. The CDR3, as DNA: TGTGCCAGCAGCTTAGGGCCTGCTACTTCTGGAAACACCATATATTTT.

This rearrangement joins TRBV6-5 to TRBJ2-7, with D tentatively TRBD1 or TRBD2 (5 bases each). Germline V gene sequence: CDR1 MNHEY, CDR2 SVGAGI. The CDR3 totals 14 residues. The V end was cut by 8 bases, the J end by 5 bases, with 19 bases between. The CDR3 here is CASARGTRLDEQYF. CDR3 in DNA: TGTGCCAGCGCTCGTGGGACGCGACTGGACGAGCAGTACTTC.

V is TRBV28 and J is TRBJ1-2; D is unresolved. V was pared by 7 bases and J by 0 bases, with 12 bases between. This CDR3 is built from 14 residues. Per the germline V gene, CDR1 is MDHEN and CDR2 is SYDVKM. The CDR3, as DNA: TGTGCCAGCAAACCTGGGATAGCTAACTATGGCTACACCTTC. Its protein is CASKPGIANYGYTF.

The chain joins TRBV11-2 to TRBJ2-1; 10 nucleotides match TRBD2. The germline V gene has CDR1 SGHAT and CDR2 FQNNGV. This CDR3 has 17 amino acids. V was clipped by 0 bases and J by 3 bases; unmatched bases: 5. This CDR3 reads CASSLDGLADLYNEQFF. CDR3 nucleotides: TGTGCCAGCAGCTTAGACGGACTAGCGGACCTCTACAATGAGCAGTTCTTC.

The chain recombines TRBV2 with TRBJ2-3; D tentatively reads TRBD1 or TRBD2 (5 bases each). The CDR3 sequence is 15 residues long. Between the trimmed V and J ends, which lost 3 bases and 5 bases, there was a span of 15 bases. Germline CDR1 SNHLY, CDR2 FYNNEI. The DNA of the CDR3 is TGTGCCAGCAGTGAGGATAGCTGGGGGAAAGATACGCAGTATTTT. Translated: CASSEDSWGKDTQYF.